This is a list of T cell receptor beta chains from one sample in a study of CD8 T cells in Susac syndrome. TCRdb re-called the immunoSEQ multiplex PCR reads with MiXCR, one entry per CDR3 protein. This table has some 300,000 distinct CDR3 sequences, 85% appearing once. Source material: CD8+ T cells from PBMCs. Receptors were obtained from a human donor with multiple sclerosis. CDR3s include the opening cysteine and the closing phenylalanine or tryptophan. The D gene is left open where the match is weak. Only some rows state a clone size, as once, few, many or a class for expanded clones.

V gene	clone size	D gene	J gene	CDR3 DNA	CDR3 protein
TRBV5-6	few	TRBD1	TRBJ2-7	TGTGCCAGCAGCTTGGGGGAAACAGGGGCGGCAAGGGAGCAGTACTTC	CASSLGETGAAREQYF
TRBV12-3/TRBV12-4	.	TRBD1	TRBJ2-7	TGTGCCAGCAGGGGTTCCGGGACAGGGGGCTACGAGCAGTACTTC	CASRGSGTGGYEQYF
TRBV4-1	few	.	TRBJ2-1	TGCGCCAGCAGCCCACTGACTGGGGAGCAGTTCTTC	CASSPLTGEQFF
TRBV4-1	.	TRBD1	TRBJ1-1	TGCGCCAGCAGCCCCGGGACAGCATATTCCATGAACACTGAAGCTTTCTTT	CASSPGTAYSMNTEAFF
TRBV12-3/TRBV12-4	.	.	TRBJ2-1	TGTGCCAGCAGTTTAGGAGGCATCGGCTTGTACAATGAGCAGTTCTTC	CASSLGGIGLYNEQFF
TRBV19	.	.	TRBJ2-4	TGTGCCAGTAGTATGGCACTAGCACAAATTCAGTACTTC	CASSMALAQIQYF
TRBV20-1	.	TRBD1	TRBJ2-7	TGCAGTGCCGACTTAGACAGGGACTACGAGCAGTACTTC	CSADLDRDYEQYF
TRBV5-6	.	TRBD1	TRBJ2-7	TGTGCCAGCAGCTTGGGGGTTGAGGGGGCCGAGCAGTACTTC	CASSLGVEGAEQYF
TRBV23-1	.	TRBD1	TRBJ1-5	TGCGCCAGCAGTCCCCCTTCCACAGGGGGCGTCTTTTTACAGCCCCAGCATTTT	CASSPPSTGGVFLQPQHF
TRBV12-5	.	TRBD1	TRBJ1-1	TGTGCTAGTGGCTATACAGGGGACACTGAAGCTTTCTTT	CASGYTGDTEAFF
TRBV5-6	once	.	TRBJ2-1	TGTGCCAGCAGCTTGGCCATGGGGAACAGGCATGAGCAGTTCTTC	CASSLAMGNRHEQFF
TRBV4-3	few	TRBD1	TRBJ2-7	TGCGCCAGCAGCCAGGACGGGACAGGGGTGAACGAGCAGTACTTC	CASSQDGTGVNEQYF
TRBV13	few	TRBD2	TRBJ2-7	TGTGCCAGCAGCTTAGGCCTAGCGGGAGGGTACTACGAGCAGTACTTC	CASSLGLAGGYYEQYF
TRBV30	.	TRBD1	TRBJ2-7	TGTGCCCGGGACAGGGGTGGATCGCGAGGCGAGCAGTACTTC	CARDRGGSRGEQYF
TRBV2	.	.	TRBJ2-2	TGTGCCAGCAGTGGAATTGCGGTCCTACACACCGGGGAGCTGTTTTTT	CASSGIAVLHTGELFF
TRBV29-1	.	.	TRBJ2-3	TGCAGCGCGACCAAACTCTTGACTAGGGTTGCAGATACGCAGTATTTT	CSATKLLTRVADTQYF
TRBV30	.	TRBD1	TRBJ1-1	TGTGCCTGGGCGACAGGGAGCTACATGAACACTGAAGCTTTCTTT	CAWATGSYMNTEAFF
TRBV28	once	TRBD1	TRBJ1-1	TGTGCCAGCAGTTTGACAGGGAGAGGCACTGAAGCTTTCTTT	CASSLTGRGTEAFF
TRBV15	.	.	TRBJ2-3	TGTGCCACAAGGGGGGATACGCAGTATTTT	CATRGDTQYF
TRBV20-1	.	.	TRBJ2-7	TGCAGTGCTAGAGTTCCCCAGGCAGCGGTCTCCTACGAGCAGTACTTC	CSARVPQAAVSYEQYF
TRBV28	.	.	TRBJ1-5	TGTGCCAGCCTATCTCGCGGACAGCCATTCCAGTCCCAGCATTTT	CASLSRGQPFQSQHF
TRBV6-2/TRBV6-3	once	.	TRBJ2-7	TGTGCCAGCAGTTACTTCGCCTACGAGCAGTACTTC	CASSYFAYEQYF
TRBV18	.	.	TRBJ2-7	TGTGCCAGCTCACGCGGGCAATCCTACGAGCAGTACTTC	CASSRGQSYEQYF
TRBV9	.	TRBD2	TRBJ2-3	TGTGCCAGCAGCGTAGGGTCGGGAGGGCCAGCAGATACGCAGTATTTT	CASSVGSGGPADTQYF
TRBV28	.	.	TRBJ2-7	TGTGCCAGCAGTTTTCCCTACCGGGAGCAGTACTTC	CASSFPYREQYF
TRBV9	.	.	TRBJ2-3	TGTGCCAGCAGCGCCTTCCAACAGCAGGATACGCAGTATTTT	CASSAFQQQDTQYF
TRBV30	.	.	TRBJ2-6	TGTGCCTGGAGTCAAGGCTCTGGGGCCAACGTCCTGACTTTC	CAWSQGSGANVLTF
TRBV5-1	.	TRBD2	TRBJ2-1	TGCGCCAGCAGCTCACCGTCGGGTGGGAGGGCCTACAATGAGCAGTTCTTC	CASSSPSGGRAYNEQFF
TRBV27	.	TRBD2	TRBJ2-3	TGTGCCAGCAGTCTTGTGGGACTAGCGGGAGATTCCACAGATACGCAGTATTTT	CASSLVGLAGDSTDTQYF
TRBV7-2	.	.	TRBJ2-7	TGTGCCAGCAGCTTATTAAAACAGGGCAACGAGCAGTACTTC	CASSLLKQGNEQYF
TRBV7-9	.	TRBD1	TRBJ1-2	TGTGCCAGCAGCTTGGGACAGCCCTATGGCTACACCTTC	CASSLGQPYGYTF
TRBV28	.	TRBD2	TRBJ2-1	TGTGCCAGCAGTCCACTAGCGGGAGCTCGCAATGAGCAGTTCTTC	CASSPLAGARNEQFF
TRBV28	few	TRBD1	TRBJ1-5	TGTGCCAGCAGTCCCGACAGGGGTGGAAATCAGCCCCAGCATTTT	CASSPDRGGNQPQHF
TRBV20-1	.	TRBD1	TRBJ1-2	TGCAGCACCACAACGGGGACAGCGGTCTTCTTCTATGGCTACACCTTC	CSTTTGTAVFFYGYTF
TRBV24-1	.	.	TRBJ2-6	TGTGCCACCAGGGAATCTGGGGCCAACGTCCTGACTTTC	CATRESGANVLTF
TRBV19	.	.	TRBJ2-3	TGTGCCAGTAGTATGGACACAGCTCTCACAGATACGCAGTATTTT	CASSMDTALTDTQYF
TRBV28	.	.	TRBJ2-1	TGTGCCAGCAGTCCGCCCCGGTATGAGCAGTTCTTC	CASSPPRYEQFF
TRBV13	.	.	TRBJ2-6	TGTGCCAGCAGAACCACCGGGACGGGAGCTGGTTCTGGGGCCAACGTCCTGACTTTC	CASRTTGTGAGSGANVLTF
TRBV2	.	.	TRBJ2-5	TGTGCCACCGGCGACCCTAGGGGCCAAGAGACCCAGTACTTC	CATGDPRGQETQYF
TRBV6-1	.	TRBD2	TRBJ2-1	TGTGCCAGCAGTGAACTAGCGGGACTCTACAATGAGCAGTTCTTC	CASSELAGLYNEQFF
TRBV28	.	.	TRBJ2-5	TGTGCCAGCGCCGCGACATTCCAAGAGACCCAGTACTTC	CASAATFQETQYF
TRBV5-1	.	.	TRBJ2-7	TGCGCCAGCAGCTTGGTGGATTTGGGGGCAGGATGGCTTTACGAGCAGTACTTC	CASSLVDLGAGWLYEQYF
TRBV6-5	once	.	TRBJ2-7	TGTGCCAGCAGTTACGGCACTGGAGACGAGCAGTACTTC	CASSYGTGDEQYF
TRBV30	.	.	TRBJ1-5	TGTGCCTGGAGTGGAACAGAGGGCGGTCAGCCCCAGCATTTT	CAWSGTEGGQPQHF
TRBV2	few	.	TRBJ2-5	TGTGCCAGCAGTGAGGAGACCCAGTACTTC	CASSEETQYF
TRBV12-3/TRBV12-4	.	TRBD2	TRBJ2-7	TGTGCCAGCAGTTTATTCCCCCTTCTGCCTAGCGGACCCTACGAGCAGTACTTC	CASSLFPLLPSGPYEQYF
TRBV29-1	once	.	TRBJ1-1	TGCAGCGTTGTTTATGGGTCCACTGAAGCTTTCTTT	CSVVYGSTEAFF
TRBV27	.	TRBD1	TRBJ1-2	TGTGCCAGCAGCCCGACAGGGACAGGGAGTGGCTACACCTTC	CASSPTGTGSGYTF
TRBV30	.	.	TRBJ2-2	TGTGCCTGGAGTGTAGGGGCAGGGACCGGGGAGCTGTTTTTT	CAWSVGAGTGELFF
TRBV27	.	.	TRBJ2-1	TGTGCCAGCACCAAGCTGGGCGGGGGCGCCCTCAATGAGCAGTTCTTC	CASTKLGGGALNEQFF
TRBV6-2/TRBV6-3	.	TRBD2	TRBJ2-3	TGTGCCAGCAGTTTTATAGCGGGAGTTGCGGATACGCAGTATTTT	CASSFIAGVADTQYF
TRBV18	.	.	TRBJ1-4	TGTGCCAGCTCACCAGAGGGGGTGGAGAATGAAAAACTGTTTTTT	CASSPEGVENEKLFF
TRBV4-1	.	TRBD2	TRBJ2-4	TGCGCCAGCAGCCAAGATCCGGCGGGGGGGGGAGTCATTCAGTACTTC	CASSQDPAGGGVIQYF
TRBV27	.	TRBD1	TRBJ1-1	TGTGCCAGCAGTGTGGGGCCAGGGGGCCCTCACGGTACTGAAGCTTTCTTT	CASSVGPGGPHGTEAFF
TRBV9	once	.	TRBJ2-1	TGTGCCAGCAGCGTAGAGGGCGGCGATGAGCAGTTCTTC	CASSVEGGDEQFF
TRBV6-1	.	TRBD1	TRBJ2-6	TGTGCCAGCATTCCACAGGGGTACCCTGGGGCCAACGTCCTGACTTTC	CASIPQGYPGANVLTF
TRBV6-6	.	.	TRBJ1-4	TGTGCCAGCAGTTACCTGATTCGGGGCGTGGAAGAAAAACTGTTTTTT	CASSYLIRGVEEKLFF
TRBV19	.	TRBD1	TRBJ2-2	TGTGCCAGTAACGTTTTCATTGGACAGGGCTCGAACACCGGGGAGCTGTTTTTT	CASNVFIGQGSNTGELFF